Shown below are 20 T cell receptor beta chains from a single sample sequenced in a study of a mutant IDH1 vaccine in newly diagnosed glioma. Sequenced by immunoSEQ multiplex PCR; TCRdb stores in-frame clones only, minus some. The table shows over 80,000 clones, with about 90% occurring only once. The time point is: baseline, week 1 (first vaccination visit). Indicated treatment: pre-vaccination baseline after standard-of-care therapy. The source was PBMCs, collected from a glioma patient treated with radiotherapy, temozolomide or both. The receptors stem from a woman in her forties or fifties with glioma.

This clone has only one observation. V and J are TRBV19 and TRBJ2-1; the D gene is possibly TRBD2 (6 bases). Germline V gene lookup returns CDR1 LNHDA and CDR2 SQIVND (reference sequence). Trimming pared 7 bases from V and 4 bases from J, leaving 20 bases between. The CDR3 totals 16 residues. The CDR3 is CASTALAGSGYNEQFF. Here the CDR3 DNA reads TGTGCCAGTACCGCCTTGGCCGGGAGTGGATACAATGAGCAGTTCTTC.

The chain is built from TRBV5-1 and TRBJ1-2; TRBD1 matches at 8 bases. The CDR3 runs to 15 residues. Germline assignment: CDR1 SGHRS and CDR2 YFSETQ. V gave up 4 bases and J gave up 8 bases; unmatched junction bases: 13. CDR3 amino acids: CASSDPATGVGGYTF. The CDR3, as DNA: TGCGCCAGCAGCGACCCCGCGACAGGGGTTGGGGGCTACACCTTC.

The chain combines TRBV19 with TRBJ1-4, with TRBD1 identical over 7 bases. Unmatched junction bases numbered 2, after V lost 3 bases and J lost 4 bases. The CDR3 length is 14 residues. Germline V gene lookup returns CDR1 LNHDA and CDR2 SQIVND (reference sequence). The CDR3 sequence is CASSMGQHNEKLFF. CDR3 DNA: TGTGCCAGTAGTATGGGACAGCATAATGAAAAACTGTTTTTT.

Of note for this clone: Other nucleotide sequences in the sample specify the same CDR3. J is TRBJ1-1 and V is TRBV9; D possibly corresponds to TRBD1 (5 bases). The CDR3 covers 13 residues. Trimming removed 4 bases at V and 2 bases at J, with 9 bases between. Germline V gives CDR1 SGDLS, CDR2 YYNGEE. CDR3 DNA: TGTGCCAGCAGCCCTGGGGGTAACACTGAAGCTTTCTTT. Its protein product is CASSPGGNTEAFF.

The chain combines TRBV28 with TRBJ2-7; maybe TRBD2 (5 bases). Germline V gene sequence: CDR1 MDHEN, CDR2 SYDVKM. This CDR3 has 11 residues. The V end lost 6 bases, the J end lost 4 bases, and 7 bases lay between the germline ends. The CDR3 sequence: CASSEGYEQYF. In DNA, the CDR3 is TGTGCCAGCAGCGAGGGTTACGAGCAGTACTTC. Supplemented by reference TRBV28 and TRBJ2-7, the full variable domain reads DVKVTQSSRYLVKRTGEKVFLECVQDMDHENMFWYRQDPGLGLRLIYFSYDVKMKEKGDIPEGYSVSREKKERFSLILESASTNQTSMYLCASSEGYEQYFGPGTRLTVT.

This sequence joins TRBV19 and TRBJ1-2; tentative D call: TRBD1 (5 bases). Germline-derived CDR1 and CDR2 are LNHDA and SQIVND (reference sequence). The CDR3 runs to 14 residues. V was shortened by 6 bases and J by 5 bases, with 16 bases between the two germline ends. CDR3 region: CASSGQSGAYGYTF. CDR3 DNA sequence: TGTGCCAGTAGCGGACAATCTGGGGCTTATGGCTACACCTTC. The whole variable domain, filled in from reference TRBV19 and TRBJ1-2, reads DGGITQSPKYLFRKEGQNVTLSCEQNLNHDAMYWYRQDPGQGLRLIYYSQIVNDFQKGDIAEGYSVSREKKESFPLTVTSAQKNPTAFYLCASSGQSGAYGYTFGSGTRLTVV.

The chain combines TRBV11-1 with TRBJ1-1; no clear D gene. Trimming removed 5 bases from V and 4 bases from J, with 14 bases in between. This CDR3 is built from 14 residues. The germline V gene has CDR1 SGHAT and CDR2 FQDESV (reference sequence). The CDR3 region is CASSPRGVGTEAFF. The DNA of the CDR3 is TGTGCCAGCAGCCCCCGTGGGGTTGGCACTGAAGCTTTCTTT.

V usage is TRBV6-1 and J usage is TRBJ1-5; D unresolved. The V end was cut by 2 bases, the J end by 1 base, with 18 bases between. Germline V gives CDR1 MNHNS, CDR2 SASEGT. There are 18 residues in the CDR3. CDR3 loop: CASSEFSGPVESNQPQHF. The DNA for the CDR3 is TGTGCCAGCAGTGAATTCAGTGGCCCTGTCGAAAGCAATCAGCCCCAGCATTTT.

The rearrangement uses TRBV27 and TRBJ2-7, with 8 nucleotides matching TRBD1. There are 14 residues in the CDR3. The germline gives CDR1 MNHEY, CDR2 SMNVEV (reference sequence). Unmatched junction bases numbered 9, after V lost 5 bases and J lost 6 bases. The CDR3 protein is CASSTQTGVPEQYF. The CDR3 coding sequence is TGTGCCAGCAGTACCCAGACAGGGGTCCCCGAGCAGTACTTC.

This chain uses TRBV6-6 with TRBJ2-1, with a weak D call TRBD2 (6 bases). The CDR3 spans 14 residues. Trimming took 4 bases from V and 4 from J, leaving 11 bases between them. Germline CDR1 MNHNY, CDR2 SVGAGI (reference sequence). CDR3 loop: CASSFRDLYNEQFF. The DNA for the CDR3 is TGTGCCAGCAGTTTCCGGGACTTATACAATGAGCAGTTCTTC.

The chain recombines TRBV10-1 with TRBJ2-5; 14 bases align to TRBD2. Trimming cost V 0 bases and J 11 bases; bases outside gene matches: 2. The CDR3 covers 14 residues. Germline CDR1 is WNHNN and CDR2 is SYGVQD (reference sequence). In DNA form, the CDR3 reads TGCGCCAGCAGTGAGTCCAGGACTAGCGGGAGGCAGTACTTC. This encodes CASSESRTSGRQYF.

This chain uses TRBV30 with TRBJ2-4; TRBD2 matches at 8 bases. The CDR3 length is 17 residues. Per germline, CDR1 GTSNPN and CDR2 SVGIG (reference sequence). Trimming took 4 bases from V and 2 from J; bases not matched to a gene: 13. For the CDR3, the DNA is TGTGCCTGGACTTCTGGGGGGCGCGGGAGGACCAAAAACATTCAGTACTTC. This codes for CAWTSGGRGRTKNIQYF.

V is TRBV9 and J is TRBJ2-2; perhaps TRBD2 as D (5 bases). V was cut by 3 bases and J by 0 bases, with 9 bases left in between. The CDR3 covers 15 residues. CDR1 is SGDLS and CDR2 is YYNGEE in the germline V gene. CDR3 protein: CASSERRTNTGELFF. CDR3 coding DNA: TGTGCCAGCAGCGAGCGGAGGACGAACACCGGGGAGCTGTTTTTT.

The chain combines TRBV7-2 with TRBJ1-1; D unclear. The ends were cut back, 5 bases at V and 3 bases at J, with 10 bases in the middle. Germline CDR1 is SGHTA and CDR2 is FQGNSA. CDR3 length: 13 residues. CDR3 residues: CASSMQEDTEAFF. CDR3 DNA: TGTGCCAGCAGCATGCAGGAGGACACTGAAGCTTTCTTT.

The V call is TRBV18, the J call TRBJ2-5; 8 bases map to TRBD1. TRBJ2-7 explains the end of the DNA better; the J call may be wrong. From germline, CDR1 is KGHSH and CDR2 LQKENI. This CDR3 is 15 amino acids long. This CDR3 is CASSPWGQAGDEQYF. The CDR3 region has the DNA TGTGCCAGCTCACCATGGGGACAGGCTGGGGACGAGCAGTACTTC.

V gene TRBV21-1 combines with J gene TRBJ1-2. TRBV21-1 is given as a pseudogene. The CDR3 runs to 13 residues. DNA for the CDR3: TGTGCCAGCAGCACAGGGCAAGAGGGGGGCTACACCTTC. Its protein product is CASSTGQEGGYTF.

The chain couples TRBV27 to TRBJ1-6; TRBD1 matches 8 bases. The CDR3 totals 14 residues. Germline lookup yields CDR1 MNHEY and CDR2 SMNVEV (reference sequence). V lost 3 bases, J lost 9 bases, and 4 bases stayed unmatched. The CDR3 reads CASSLTGVGSPLHF. CDR3 DNA: TGTGCCAGCAGTTTGACAGGGGTGGGTTCACCCCTCCACTTT.

The V and J genes are TRBV5-4 and TRBJ1-1; D is unresolved. Germline V gene lookup returns CDR1 SGHNT and CDR2 YYREEE (reference sequence). The CDR3 is made up of 14 amino acids. Trimming took 4 bases from V and 3 from J, leaving 13 bases between them. The CDR3 here is CASSPRVGYTEAFF. DNA of the CDR3: TGTGCCAGCAGCCCCCGAGTAGGGTACACTGAAGCTTTCTTT.

V usage is TRBV5-4 and J usage is TRBJ2-1, with TRBD1 identical over 7 bases. The CDR3 totals 14 residues. CDR1 and CDR2 from the germline V gene are SGHNT and YYREEE (reference sequence). V lost 5 bases, J lost 7 bases, and 9 bases stayed unmatched. The CDR3 sequence is CASSSGTAQNEQFF. Here the CDR3 DNA reads TGTGCCAGCAGTTCCGGGACAGCCCAAAATGAGCAGTTCTTC. Based on the CDR3 plus reference TRBV5-4 and TRBJ2-1, the full variable domain is ETGVTQSPTHLIKTRGQQVTLRCSSQSGHNTVSWYQQALGQGPQFIFQYYREEENGRGNFPPRFSGLQFPNYSSELNVNALELDDSALYLCASSSGTAQNEQFFGPGTRLTVL.

The chain joins TRBV27 to TRBJ2-7, with TRBD1 matching over 10 bases. This CDR3 comprises 13 residues. V lost 6 bases, J lost 5 bases, and 4 bases stayed unmatched. The germline CDR1 and CDR2 sequences are MNHEY and SMNVEV (reference sequence). The DNA of the CDR3 is TGTGCCAGCAGCGACAGGGGGCTGGACGAGCAGTACTTC. As protein: CASSDRGLDEQYF.